This passage covers 12 T cell receptor beta chains from one sample sequenced in a study of blood T cell repertoires in COVID-19. Sequencing was performed with immunoSEQ multiplex PCR; in TCRdb, only in-frame clones are kept and a portion is missing. Among 310,000 or so clones, about nine tenths were seen once, and the ten largest hold around 10%. The specimen sequenced was peripheral blood. Every receptor here comes from a woman in her 30s with COVID-19, enrolled during active disease.

The chain is built from TRBV30 and TRBJ2-1, with TRBD2 identical over 7 bases. The CDR3 runs 14 residues. Trimming took 1 base from V and 5 from J; bases not matched to a gene: 5. CDR1 is GTSNPN and CDR2 is SVGIG in the germline V gene (reference sequence). In DNA form, the CDR3 reads TGTGCCTGGAGTGGGAGCGGGGCAAACAATGAGCAGTTCTTC. Protein product: CAWSGSGANNEQFF. Looking up the rest from reference TRBV30 and TRBJ2-1 gives the full variable domain: SQTIHQWPATLVQPVGSPLSLECTVEGTSNPNLYWYRQAAGRGLQLLFYSVGIGQISSEVPQNLSASRPQDRQFILSSKKLLLSDSGFYLCAWSGSGANNEQFFGPGTRLTVL.

The CDR3 is CASSLDGRLAKNIQYF. CDR3 bases: TGTGCCAGCAGCTTGGATGGCAGACTAGCCAAAAACATTCAGTACTTC. The chain recombines TRBV5-5 with TRBJ2-4; D is uncertain. This CDR3 is 16 amino acids long. Germline loops: CDR1 SGHKS, CDR2 YYEKEE (reference sequence). Trimming took off 0 bases at V and 0 bases at J, with 10 bases between the two ends.

This chain joins TRBV7-9 and TRBJ1-4; D gene uncertain. In germline, CDR1 is SEHNR, CDR2 FQNEAQ (reference sequence). V was pared by 5 bases and J by 5 bases, with 12 bases between. The CDR3 length is 14 residues. The DNA for the CDR3 is TGTGCCAGCAGCAACCGGGATCCCAATGAAAAACTGTTTTTT. Its protein is CASSNRDPNEKLFF. The whole variable domain, filled in from reference TRBV7-9 and TRBJ1-4, reads DTGVSQNPRHKITKRGQNVTFRCDPISEHNRLYWYRQTLGQGPEFLTYFQNEAQLEKSRLLSDRFSAERPKGSFSTLEIQRTEQGDSAMYLCASSNRDPNEKLFFGSGTQLSVL.

The chain has TRBV2 and TRBJ2-7; no definite D call. The CDR3 length is 10 residues. Germline lookup yields CDR1 SNHLY and CDR2 FYNNEI. Trimming cost V 5 bases and J 7 bases, with 6 bases left between them. Written as DNA, the CDR3 is TGTGCCAGCAGTTTCCGGGAGCAGTACTTC. Encoded protein: CASSFREQYF.

The J gene is TRBJ1-4, the V gene TRBV9, with 8 nucleotides matching TRBD1. Germline V gives CDR1 SGDLS, CDR2 YYNGEE. This CDR3 spans 15 amino acids. V dropped 0 bases and J dropped 8; count of bases not matched to a gene: 6. The DNA of the CDR3 is TGTGCCAGCAGCGTAGGGGTGACAGGGGACGAAAAACTGTTTTTT. Translation: CASSVGVTGDEKLFF. Based on the CDR3 plus reference TRBV9 and TRBJ1-4, the full variable domain is DSGVTQTPKHLITATGQRVTLRCSPRSGDLSVYWYQQSLDQGLQFLIQYYNGEERAKGNILERFSAQQFPDLHSELNLSSLELGDSALYFCASSVGVTGDEKLFFGSGTQLSVL.

As for this clone: The sample carries other DNA sequences with the same CDR3. CDR3 in amino acids: CASSSTYEQYF. DNA of the CDR3: TGTGCCAGCAGCTCCACTTACGAGCAGTACTTC. The chain employs TRBV11-2 and TRBJ2-7; D unclear. Deletions cut 4 bases from V and 4 bases from J, with 5 bases between. The CDR3 is 11 residues long. The germline gives CDR1 SGHAT, CDR2 FQNNGV.

CDR3 nucleotide sequence: TGTGCCAGCAGCCAAGATTTGGGCGGGAGTCCCGGGGAGACCCAGTACTTC. This sequence encodes CASSQDLGGSPGETQYF. The rearrangement uses TRBV3-1 (or the pseudogene TRBV3-2) and TRBJ2-5; TRBD2 aligns across 7 bases. The CDR3 sequence is 17 residues long. Germline lookup yields CDR1 LGHDT and CDR2 YNNKEL (reference sequence). V gave up 0 bases and J gave up 5 bases; unmatched junction bases: 12.

The chain has TRBV24-1 and TRBJ2-7, with 7 positions matching TRBD1. Unmatched junction bases numbered 5, after V lost 9 bases and J lost 1 base. Germline CDR1 and CDR2: KGHDR and SFDVKD. The CDR3 has 13 amino acids. CDR3 DNA sequence: TGTGCCACCGGGGACAGACAATCCTACGAGCAGTACTTC. Its translation: CATGDRQSYEQYF.

The V gene is TRBV7-9, the J gene TRBJ2-5; D perhaps matches TRBD2 (6 bases). Germline loops: CDR1 SEHNR, CDR2 FQNEAQ (reference sequence). There are 15 residues in the CDR3. Trimming stripped 5 bases from V and 4 bases from J, with 17 bases between. The CDR3 sequence: CASSRRGILIETQYF. The CDR3 DNA sequence: TGTGCCAGCAGCCGACGGGGGATACTCATAGAGACCCAGTACTTC.

The chain carries TRBV7-9 and TRBJ1-4, with TRBD1 as a possible D gene (6 bases). Germline loops: CDR1 SEHNR, CDR2 FQNEAQ (reference sequence). The CDR3 has 14 amino acids. Trimming took off 6 bases at V and 7 bases at J, with 15 bases between the two ends. In DNA, the CDR3 is TGTGCCAGCAGAGCTACGACAGGACCTGAAAAACTGTTTTTT. It codes for CASRATTGPEKLFF.

The chain has TRBV28 and TRBJ1-6; no clear D gene. With 7 bases removed from V and 7 bases from J, the gap between germline ends came to 8 bases. CDR3 length: 12 residues. CDR1 is MDHEN and CDR2 is SYDVKM in the germline V gene. The CDR3 nucleotides are TGTGCCAGCAACCTAGTCAATTCACCCCTCCACTTT. Its translation is CASNLVNSPLHF.

The rearrangement uses TRBV5-4 and TRBJ2-5; 8 bases agree with TRBD1. V dropped 3 bases and J dropped 2; count of bases not matched to a gene: 6. Germline-derived CDR1 and CDR2 are SGHNT and YYREEE (reference sequence). This CDR3 spans 15 amino acids. The CDR3 bases are TGTGCCAGCAGCTCCCCCAGGGGGCGACAAGAGACCCAGTACTTC. Amino acids: CASSSPRGRQETQYF.